This TCR beta chain derives from a study of blood T cell repertoires in COVID-19. Overall study context: Sources were T cells, B-cell-depleted T cells, or PBMCs; the material itself was cDNA or gDNA.

The CDR3 is made up of 13 amino acids. Germline CDR1 SGHAT, CDR2 FQNNGV. Between the trimmed V and J ends, which lost 0 bases and 10 bases, there was a span of 11 bases. Adults between roughly 18 and 89 years of age took part from fewer than 30 US areas. Participant-given clinical history determined each cohort assignment. Only in-frame clones appear in the TCRdb table, and some are missing; sequencing was by immunoSEQ multiplex PCR. The sample lists roughly 200,000 clones, 80% to 90% occurring once. The V gene is TRBV11-2, the J gene TRBJ2-3; possibly TRBD2 for D (5 bases). Sequences were obtained from PBMCs or T cells enriched from blood (not recorded which). The source is a man between 18 and 35 years old with acute COVID-19. The CDR3 here is CASSLEDSRAQYF. As DNA, the CDR3 is TGTGCCAGCAGCTTAGAGGACTCCCGAGCGCAGTATTTT.